The source of this T cell receptor beta chain is a study of cytomegalovirus exposure and HLA in healthy donors. Researchers ran the PCR with 60 Vbeta and 13 Jbeta primers. Sequencing was performed with immunoSEQ multiplex PCR; in TCRdb, only in-frame clones are kept and a portion is missing. There are under 150,000 clones in the sample; approximately 85% occur only once, and under 2% lies in the top ten. Germline CDR1 is GTSNPN and CDR2 is SVGIG (reference sequence). The length of the CDR3 is 15 residues. The junction had 5 bases not matched to a gene; V was cut back by 0 bases and J by 4 bases. The clonotype was recovered from a boy aged 10-17 years in good health and CMV-seronegative. Specimen: PBMCs. The chain uses TRBV30 and TRBJ2-1; 8 nucleotides align to TRBD2. CDR3 sequence reads: CAWSVTGGLYNEQFF. The CDR3 DNA reads TGTGCCTGGAGTGTAACGGGGGGGCTTTACAATGAGCAGTTCTTC.